Following are 5 T cell receptor beta chains from one sample sequenced in a study of beta chain features in type 1 diabetes. These receptors have no identified antigens. Study-level results: When Type 1 diabetes patients were examined, their TCRB CDR3s proved moderately but significantly shorter in all four CD4+ subsets.

Every isolated RNA sample was fully reverse transcribed, so sequencing captured expressed TCRB transcripts. TCRdb keeps only in-frame clones here, not all; method: immunoSEQ multiplex PCR. The table shows a few hundred thousand clones, with 16% occurring only once. Sequencing was done on a sample of naive CD4+ T cells from blood. Receptor source: a man aged 25 to 40 with type 1 diabetes.

This clone has just a few counts. The CDR3 DNA reads as TGTGCCAGCAGTTACCGAGGGGGAAGGGCCTACGAGCAGTACTTC. It is translated as CASSYRGGRAYEQYF. This rearrangement joins TRBV6-5 to TRBJ2-7; maybe TRBD1 (6 bases). Trimming stripped 2 bases from V and 2 bases from J, with 13 bases between. Germline CDR1 reads MNHEY; CDR2 reads SVGAGI. The CDR3 runs to 15 residues.

This clone occurred a few times. The rearrangement joins TRBV9 to TRBJ2-3, with 7 positions matching TRBD2. The CDR3 is 15 residues long. V shed 1 base and J 4 bases; nucleotides not matched to a gene: 6. Looked up from germline, CDR1 is SGDLS and CDR2 is YYNGEE. The CDR3 coding sequence is TGTGCCAGCAGCGTAATTCCGGGAGGCGCAGATACGCAGTATTTT. Translating it yields CASSVIPGGADTQYF.

The chain carries TRBV7-9 and TRBJ2-3, with TRBD1 as a possible D gene (6 bases). The germline V gene encodes CDR1 SEHNR and CDR2 FQNEAQ (reference sequence). The CDR3 runs to 11 residues. The DNA for the CDR3 is TGTGCAGGGGGAGGCACAGATACGCAGTATTTT. Protein: CAGGGTDTQYF.

This clone was counted between two and nine times. This chain uses TRBV18 with TRBJ1-1; D is undetermined. V lost 4 bases, J lost 11 bases, and 11 bases lay in between. The CDR3 consists of 11 residues. Per germline, CDR1 KGHSH and CDR2 LQKENI. The CDR3 nucleotides read TGTGCCAGCTCACTCAGCCTTGGGGCTTTCTTT. Translation: CASSLSLGAFF.

This clone has more than one count but fewer than ten. The chain has TRBV14 and TRBJ2-1, with a possible D match to TRBD2 (5 bases). CDR1 is SGHDN, CDR2 FVKESK, per germline. The CDR3 is 15 amino acids. V was shortened by 1 base and J by 5 bases, with 12 bases between the two germline ends. The CDR3 bases are TGTGCCAGCAGCCAAGTGGGCGGAGGAAACAATGAGCAGTTCTTC. Translated: CASSQVGGGNNEQFF.